This paragraph covers one T cell receptor beta chain sequence. The data were obtained in a study of OX40 agonist ivuxolimab in advanced cancers. The germline V gene encodes CDR1 SGHTA and CDR2 FQGNSA. The CDR3 consists of 15 residues. V trimming: 5 bases; J trimming: 7 bases; junction bases outside the gene matches: 13. This table comes from immunoSEQ multiplex PCR, and its TCRdb copy is limited to in-frame clones, with some not included. The sample consists of about 34,000 clones, approximately 80% of them appearing once. This chain links TRBV7-2 with TRBJ2-7, with TRBD2 matching over 8 bases. This TCR was recovered from an adult with an advanced solid tumor such as melanoma, head and neck, liver or kidney cancer. This material consisted of CD4+ or CD8+ T cells sorted from blood, taken in a trial of the OX40 agonist ivuxolimab. The CDR3 sequence is CASSPMAAGESEQYF. Here the CDR3 DNA reads TGTGCCAGCAGCCCGATGGCAGCGGGGGAGTCTGAGCAGTACTTC.